These T cell receptor beta chains were read from a single sample in a study of shared clonotypes between healthy human individuals. Assay used: immunoSEQ multiplex PCR; TCRdb lists only in-frame clones, some missing. The sample consists of fewer than 3 million clones, roughly 90% of them appearing once. The sample taken for sequencing was naive CD4+ T cells from PBMCs. Receptor source: a man aged 18-30 years in good health. Some clones in this sample may be carry-over from other donors' samples. CDR3s include the opening cysteine and the closing phenylalanine or tryptophan. The D gene is left open where the match is weak. Rows give clone size only sometimes, using once, few, many, or a class for an expanded clone.

V gene,clone size,J gene,D gene,CDR3 protein,CDR3 DNA
TRBV28,.,TRBJ1-2,.,CASSSGTRLGYGYTF,TGTGCCAGCAGTTCCGGGACCCGCCTAGGGTATGGCTACACCTTC
TRBV5-1,.,TRBJ1-4,.,CASSEQGWDEKLFF,TGCGCCAGCAGCGAACAGGGCTGGGATGAAAAACTGTTTTTT
TRBV18,once,TRBJ2-7,TRBD1,CASSTGQGVGYEQYF,TGTGCCAGCTCAACCGGACAGGGGGTTGGCTACGAGCAGTACTTC
TRBV18,.,TRBJ1-2,.,CASSPDSARRGYTF,TGTGCCAGCTCCCCCGATTCGGCGCGTCGTGGCTACACCTTC
TRBV28,once,TRBJ2-4,.,CASSSREARAKNIQYF,TGTGCCAGCAGTTCAAGGGAAGCTCGAGCCAAAAACATTCAGTACTTC
TRBV7-2,.,TRBJ1-1,.,CASSLLEGVTEAFF,TGTGCCAGCAGCTTACTTGAGGGGGTGACTGAAGCTTTCTTT
TRBV28,once,TRBJ2-3,TRBD1,CASSPYGQGFADTQYF,TGTGCCAGCAGCCCCTACGGACAGGGATTCGCAGATACGCAGTATTTT
TRBV28,.,TRBJ2-7,.,CASRGGIAGVLSYEQYF,TGTGCCAGCCGTGGTGGGATTGCAGGGGTGCTCTCCTACGAGCAGTACTTC
TRBV30,.,TRBJ1-2,.,CAWSVSGANYGYTF,TGTGCCTGGAGTGTATCAGGGGCCAACTATGGCTACACCTTC
TRBV9,.,TRBJ2-7,TRBD1,CASSKQGAGYEQYF,TGTGCCAGCAGCAAACAGGGGGCTGGATACGAGCAGTACTTC
TRBV30,.,TRBJ1-1,.,CAWSADSNTEAFF,TGTGCCTGGAGTGCGGACAGTAACACTGAAGCTTTCTTT
TRBV6-1,once,TRBJ1-5,TRBD1,CASSVQMTGEYQPQHF,TGTGCCAGCAGTGTCCAAATGACAGGGGAATATCAGCCCCAGCATTTT
TRBV5-1,.,TRBJ2-7,.,CASSPTPTESYEQYF,TGCGCCAGCAGCCCCACACCGACGGAGTCCTACGAGCAGTACTTC
TRBV14,.,TRBJ2-5,.,CASSPTWVPQYF,TGTGCCAGCAGCCCCACGTGGGTGCCCCAGTACTTC
TRBV5-1,once,TRBJ2-2,TRBD2,CASSLGPLGEGTNTGELFF,TGCGCCAGCAGCTTGGGCCCCCTTGGGGAGGGGACGAACACCGGGGAGCTGTTTTTT
TRBV4-2,.,TRBJ2-7,TRBD2,CASSQVLIVRGARYEQYF,TGTGCCAGCAGCCAAGTCCTAATAGTGCGGGGGGCGCGATACGAGCAGTACTTC
TRBV27,.,TRBJ1-1,.,CASTGLMNTEAFF,TGTGCCAGCACCGGATTGATGAACACTGAAGCTTTCTTT
TRBV5-1,.,TRBJ2-1,.,CASSLPRGRENSNEQFF,TGCGCCAGCAGCCTCCCCCGGGGGCGGGAGAATTCAAATGAGCAGTTCTTC
TRBV19,.,TRBJ2-4,.,CASSTDTSGGAKNIQYF,TGTGCCAGTAGTACGGACACCTCAGGGGGGGCCAAAAACATTCAGTACTTC
TRBV5-1,.,TRBJ2-7,.,CASSLGGLGEQYF,TGCGCCAGCAGCTTGGGAGGGCTAGGCGAGCAGTACTTC
TRBV4-1,once,TRBJ1-2,.,CASSQERQDRVYTF,TGCGCCAGCAGCCAAGAACGGCAGGACCGAGTCTACACCTTC
TRBV2,.,TRBJ2-5,TRBD1,CASRGTGDRGETQYF,TGTGCCAGCAGGGGGACAGGGGACCGGGGGGAGACCCAGTACTTC
TRBV5-1,.,TRBJ1-5,.,CASSLGASDSNQPQHF,TGCGCCAGCAGCTTGGGGGCGTCAGATAGCAATCAGCCCCAGCATTTT
TRBV7-2,.,TRBJ2-1,.,CASSLARDSRSYNEQFF,TGTGCCAGCAGCTTAGCGCGGGACTCGAGGTCCTACAATGAGCAGTTCTTC
TRBV19,.,TRBJ1-2,TRBD1,CASSGQGASYGYTF,TGTGCCAGTAGCGGTCAGGGGGCCAGCTATGGCTACACCTTC
TRBV27,.,TRBJ2-1,TRBD2,CASSFRPLGTSAPEQFF,TGTGCCAGCAGTTTTCGCCCTCTCGGGACTAGCGCTCCGGAGCAGTTCTTC
TRBV5-1,once,TRBJ2-7,.,CASSFGRGTYEQYF,TGCGCCAGCAGCTTTGGGCGGGGCACCTACGAGCAGTACTTC
TRBV5-3,.,TRBJ2-1,TRBD1,CARSLDRGPYNEQFF,TGTGCCAGAAGCCTCGACAGGGGGCCATACAATGAGCAGTTCTTC
TRBV14,.,TRBJ2-3,.,CASSPNQGRITQYF,TGTGCCAGCAGCCCTAATCAGGGGAGGATCACGCAGTATTTT
TRBV2,.,TRBJ2-7,.,CASSEARGGYEQYF,TGTGCCAGCAGTGAAGCGCGTGGCGGCTACGAGCAGTACTTC
TRBV19,.,TRBJ2-6,.,CASSIGQVLANVLTF,TGTGCCAGTAGTATAGGTCAGGTCTTGGCCAACGTCCTGACTTTC
TRBV28,.,TRBJ2-7,TRBD2,CASRGLAGDYEQYF,TGTGCCAGCAGGGGACTAGCGGGAGACTACGAGCAGTACTTC
TRBV28,.,TRBJ2-1,TRBD2,CASTSSGGLRNEQFF,TGTGCCAGCACTTCCTCCGGGGGGTTAAGGAATGAGCAGTTCTTC
TRBV9,.,TRBJ1-1,.,CASSVSGNTEAFF,TGTGCCAGCAGCGTGAGTGGGAACACTGAAGCTTTCTTT
TRBV19,once,TRBJ2-3,TRBD1,CASGQGGADTQYF,TGTGCCAGTGGACAGGGCGGGGCAGATACGCAGTATTTT
TRBV4-1,.,TRBJ1-2,.,CASSQDATANYGYTF,TGCGCCAGCAGCCAAGATGCCACCGCTAACTATGGCTACACCTTC
TRBV7-2,.,TRBJ1-4,.,CASSLGGGEGKLFF,TGTGCCAGCAGCTTAGGGGGAGGGGAGGGAAAACTGTTTTTT
TRBV7-2,.,TRBJ2-5,TRBD2,CASSFLAGAGETQYF,TGTGCCAGCAGCTTCCTAGCGGGAGCTGGGGAGACCCAGTACTTC
TRBV27,few,TRBJ2-1,TRBD2,CASSSLRASGNFDEQFF,TGTGCCAGCAGCAGTTTACGGGCTAGCGGGAATTTCGATGAGCAGTTCTTC
TRBV19,.,TRBJ2-1,TRBD2,CASSIVAGPYNEQFF,TGTGCCAGTAGTATAGTAGCGGGACCTTACAATGAGCAGTTCTTC
TRBV2,.,TRBJ2-7,.,CASSARQSYEQYF,TGTGCCAGCAGTGCCAGACAGTCCTACGAGCAGTACTTC
TRBV7-6,.,TRBJ2-7,.,CASSLSTGSYEQYF,TGTGCCAGCAGCTTATCGACGGGCTCCTACGAGCAGTACTTC
TRBV28,.,TRBJ2-1,TRBD2,CASSLGGSRNEQFF,TGTGCCAGCAGTTTGGGCGGGAGTAGGAATGAGCAGTTCTTC
TRBV19,.,TRBJ1-5,.,CASSIGGLPLQPQHF,TGTGCCAGTAGTATAGGTGGGCTGCCGCTCCAGCCCCAGCATTTT